The next 2 T cell receptor beta chains were all read from a single sample in a study of Ad26.COV2.S vaccination and SARS-CoV-2 variants. TCRdb's table, derived via immunoSEQ multiplex PCR, lists solely in-frame clones and lacks some. Of about 350,000 clones listed, 88% were seen once; the top ten hold roughly 6%. Treatment of the sample: 19 received Ad26.COV2.S at low or high dose, single or two shots; 5 received placebo; per-sample allocation not given. Vaccine and placebo recipients were sampled on day 63 after the first injection. The source was peripheral blood, collected in a trial of Ad26.COV2.S vaccine versus placebo. All receptors derive from a person aged 18-65 years who received the Ad26.COV2.S COVID-19 vaccine or a placebo.

The chain recombines TRBV7-2 with TRBJ1-2; D possibly corresponds to TRBD1 (5 bases). V shed 2 bases and J shed 0 bases, with 13 bases lying between them. The CDR3 covers 16 residues. The germline CDR1 and CDR2 sequences are SGHTA and FQGNSA. Written as DNA, the CDR3 is TGTGCCAGCAGCTTAATCCCAGGGACTACTAACTATGGCTACACCTTC. Its translation is CASSLIPGTTNYGYTF.

This rearrangement joins TRBV6-1 to TRBJ1-2; maybe TRBD1 (6 bases). The ends were cut back, 2 bases at V and 5 bases at J, with 15 bases in the middle. The CDR3 has 15 amino acids. Germline V gene data show CDR1 as MNHNS and CDR2 as SASEGT. The chain's CDR3 is CASSEQIQGFYGYTF. CDR3 DNA: TGTGCCAGCAGTGAACAAATACAGGGTTTTTATGGCTACACCTTC.